These 13 T cell receptor beta chains originate from one sample sequenced in a study of T cell responses to AZD1222 COVID-19 vaccine. TCRdb's copy holds only in-frame clones and misses some; the assay was immunoSEQ multiplex PCR. The table has 100,000 or so clones, around nine tenths seen once. The sequences come from peripheral blood, collected on day 0 of AZD1222 vaccination. These receptors were obtained from an adult in good health.

The chain carries TRBV25-1 and TRBJ2-1; TRBD2 aligns across 8 bases. V lost 6 bases and J lost 4; bases outside the gene matches: 11. The germline V gene encodes CDR1 MGHDK and CDR2 SYGVNS. CDR3 length: 16 residues. The CDR3 region has the DNA TGTGCCAGCAGCGACCCCGGGTCTAGCGGGTACAATGAGCAGTTCTTC. Translated: CASSDPGSSGYNEQFF.

J is TRBJ1-2 and V is TRBV6-5, with unresolved D. Germline V lookup: CDR1 MNHEY, CDR2 SVGAGI. The CDR3 contains 14 residues. With 0 bases removed from V and 4 bases from J, the gap between germline ends came to 9 bases. The CDR3 spells CASSYSDGSYGYTF. The CDR3 DNA is TGTGCCAGCAGTTACTCCGACGGAAGCTATGGCTACACCTTC.

The V gene is TRBV18, the J gene TRBJ2-7, with 7 bases fitting TRBD2. The CDR3 is made up of 13 amino acids. The junction had 2 bases not matched to a gene; V was cut back by 0 bases and J by 6 bases. Germline V gene data show CDR1 as KGHSH and CDR2 as LQKENI. CDR3 sequence reads: CASSPPGRAEQYF. CDR3 nucleotides: TGTGCCAGCTCACCACCGGGGAGGGCCGAGCAGTACTTC.

This chain uses TRBV3-1 (or the pseudogene TRBV3-2) with TRBJ1-1; no clear D gene. Trimming cost V 0 bases and J 7 bases, with 9 bases left between them. This CDR3 is 13 amino acids long. Germline loops: CDR1 LGHDT, CDR2 YNNKEL (reference sequence). CDR3: CASSQESPFEAFF. The CDR3, as DNA: TGTGCCAGCAGCCAAGAATCTCCGTTTGAAGCTTTCTTT.

The rearrangement joins TRBV10-2 to TRBJ1-1; 7 bases are a match to TRBD1. Germline CDR1 reads WSHSY; CDR2 reads SAAADI. This CDR3 contains 13 residues. V dropped 6 bases and J dropped 6; count of bases not matched to a gene: 7. CDR3 sequence: CASRGFGTAEAFF. The CDR3 coding sequence is TGCGCCAGCAGGGGGTTCGGGACAGCTGAAGCTTTCTTT.

V gene TRBV6-6 combines with J gene TRBJ2-7, with TRBD1 matching 9 bases. Germline CDR1 is MNHNY and CDR2 is SVGAGI (reference sequence). This CDR3 has 14 residues. V was pared by 4 bases and J by 1 base, with 2 bases of the junction left unmatched. Here the CDR3 reads CASSWDRESYEQYF. DNA for the CDR3: TGTGCCAGCAGTTGGGACAGGGAGTCCTACGAGCAGTACTTC.

The count of this clone is one. The chain links TRBV19 to TRBJ1-5; unclear D gene. Per germline, CDR1 LNHDA and CDR2 SQIVND (reference sequence). The V end was cut by 1 base, the J end by 11 bases, with 9 bases between. This CDR3 spans 12 amino acids. The CDR3 is CASSIAGQAQHF. The CDR3 nucleotides read TGTGCCAGTAGTATAGCCGGGCAGGCCCAGCATTTT.

The genes are TRBV19 and TRBJ2-3; TRBD2 matches at 12 bases. V shed 4 bases, J shed 4 bases, and the junction held 0 bases outside the gene matches. The CDR3 length is 14 residues. Germline-derived CDR1 and CDR2 are LNHDA and SQIVND (reference sequence). The chain's CDR3 is CASSTSGGADTQYF. In DNA form, the CDR3 reads TGTGCCAGTAGTACTAGCGGGGGGGCAGATACGCAGTATTTT.

This chain joins TRBV5-4 and TRBJ2-7; 8 bases line up with TRBD1. V lost 1 base to trimming and J lost 0 bases; unmatched junction nucleotides: 9. Looked up from germline, CDR1 is SGHNT and CDR2 is YYREEE (reference sequence). This CDR3 has 17 amino acids. The CDR3 loop is CASSLKSRTGPSYEQYF. DNA for the CDR3: TGTGCCAGCAGCTTGAAGTCTAGGACAGGGCCCTCCTACGAGCAGTACTTC.

J is TRBJ2-7 and V is TRBV28; 8 bases map to TRBD2. Germline V gene lookup returns CDR1 MDHEN and CDR2 SYDVKM. Trimming cost V 7 bases and J 4 bases; bases outside gene matches: 9. The CDR3 loop spans 14 amino acids. CDR3 sequence reads: CASTLGGGTYEQYF. DNA for the CDR3: TGTGCCAGCACCCTCGGGGGGGGAACGTACGAGCAGTACTTC. The complete variable domain, with remaining parts taken from reference TRBV28 and TRBJ2-7, reads DVKVTQSSRYLVKRTGEKVFLECVQDMDHENMFWYRQDPGLGLRLIYFSYDVKMKEKGDIPEGYSVSREKKERFSLILESASTNQTSMYLCASTLGGGTYEQYFGPGTRLTVT.

The rearrangement joins TRBV29-1 to TRBJ1-2; 7 bases line up with TRBD1. This CDR3 comprises 12 residues. Germline V lookup: CDR1 SQVTM, CDR2 ANQGSEA. V lost 8 bases, J lost 2 bases, and 5 bases stayed unmatched. In DNA form, the CDR3 reads TGCAGCACGGAGACAGGGAACTATGGCTACACCTTC. It codes for CSTETGNYGYTF. The entire variable domain, with the rest obtained from reference TRBV29-1 and TRBJ1-2, is as follows: SAVISQKPSRDICQRGTSLTIQCQVDSQVTMMFWYRQQPGQSLTLIATANQGSEATYESGFVIDKFPISRPNLTFSTLTVSNMSPEDSSIYLCSTETGNYGYTFGSGTRLTVV.

The V and J genes are TRBV3-1 (or the pseudogene TRBV3-2) and TRBJ1-2; D unresolved. Germline CDR1 and CDR2: LGHDT and YNNKEL (reference sequence). The V end lost 0 bases, the J end lost 7 bases, and 12 bases lay between the germline ends. The CDR3 consists of 14 residues. CDR3 DNA sequence: TGTGCCAGCAGCCAAGAAAGTCTCTTTTCTGGCTACACCTTC. Amino acid sequence: CASSQESLFSGYTF.

The chain is built from TRBV18 and TRBJ1-1; D ambiguous. Germline CDR1 is KGHSH and CDR2 is LQKENI. With 2 bases removed from V and 1 base from J, the gap between germline ends came to 5 bases. This CDR3 is built from 13 residues. DNA for the CDR3: TGTGCCAGCTCACCAACAGAGAACACTGAAGCTTTCTTT. This sequence encodes CASSPTENTEAFF.